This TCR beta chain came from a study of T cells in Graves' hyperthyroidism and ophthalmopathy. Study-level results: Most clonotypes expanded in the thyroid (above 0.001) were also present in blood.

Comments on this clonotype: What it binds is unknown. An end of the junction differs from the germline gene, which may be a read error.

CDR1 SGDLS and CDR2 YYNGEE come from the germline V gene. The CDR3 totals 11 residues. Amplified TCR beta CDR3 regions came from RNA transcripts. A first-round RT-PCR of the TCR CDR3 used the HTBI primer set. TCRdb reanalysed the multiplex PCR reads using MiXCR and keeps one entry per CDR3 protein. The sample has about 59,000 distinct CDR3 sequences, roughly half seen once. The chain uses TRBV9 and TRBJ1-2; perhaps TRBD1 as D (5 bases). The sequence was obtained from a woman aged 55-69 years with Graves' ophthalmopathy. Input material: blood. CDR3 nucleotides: TGTGCCAGCAGCGTAGACCAGGGCCCATACTTC. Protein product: CASSVDQGPYF.